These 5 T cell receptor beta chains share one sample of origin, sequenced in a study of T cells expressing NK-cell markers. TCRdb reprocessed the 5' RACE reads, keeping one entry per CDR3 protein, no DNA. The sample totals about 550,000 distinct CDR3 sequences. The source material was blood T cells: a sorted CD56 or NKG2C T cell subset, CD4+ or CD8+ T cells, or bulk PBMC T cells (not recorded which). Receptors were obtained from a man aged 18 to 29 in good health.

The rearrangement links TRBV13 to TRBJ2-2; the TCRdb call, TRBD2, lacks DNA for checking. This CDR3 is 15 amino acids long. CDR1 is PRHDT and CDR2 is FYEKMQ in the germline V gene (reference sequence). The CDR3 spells CASSLLGLVSGELFF.

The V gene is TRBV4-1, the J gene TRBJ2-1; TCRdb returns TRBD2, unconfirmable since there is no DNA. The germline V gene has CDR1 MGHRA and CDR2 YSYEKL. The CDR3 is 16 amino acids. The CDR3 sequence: CASSQEQETKYNEQFF.

This CDR3 reads CASSPLMVDTQYF. The chain couples TRBV6-1 to TRBJ2-3. Germline-derived CDR1 and CDR2 are MNHNS and SASEGT. The CDR3 loop spans 13 amino acids.

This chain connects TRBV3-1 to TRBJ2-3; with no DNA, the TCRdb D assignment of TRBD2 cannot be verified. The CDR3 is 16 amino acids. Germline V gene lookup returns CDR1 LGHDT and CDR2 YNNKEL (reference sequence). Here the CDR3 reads CASSHKLAGVPDTQYF.

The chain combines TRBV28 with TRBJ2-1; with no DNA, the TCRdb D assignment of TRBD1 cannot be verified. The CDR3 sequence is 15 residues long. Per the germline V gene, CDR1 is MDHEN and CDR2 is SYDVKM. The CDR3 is CASSPPGGSRYEQFF.